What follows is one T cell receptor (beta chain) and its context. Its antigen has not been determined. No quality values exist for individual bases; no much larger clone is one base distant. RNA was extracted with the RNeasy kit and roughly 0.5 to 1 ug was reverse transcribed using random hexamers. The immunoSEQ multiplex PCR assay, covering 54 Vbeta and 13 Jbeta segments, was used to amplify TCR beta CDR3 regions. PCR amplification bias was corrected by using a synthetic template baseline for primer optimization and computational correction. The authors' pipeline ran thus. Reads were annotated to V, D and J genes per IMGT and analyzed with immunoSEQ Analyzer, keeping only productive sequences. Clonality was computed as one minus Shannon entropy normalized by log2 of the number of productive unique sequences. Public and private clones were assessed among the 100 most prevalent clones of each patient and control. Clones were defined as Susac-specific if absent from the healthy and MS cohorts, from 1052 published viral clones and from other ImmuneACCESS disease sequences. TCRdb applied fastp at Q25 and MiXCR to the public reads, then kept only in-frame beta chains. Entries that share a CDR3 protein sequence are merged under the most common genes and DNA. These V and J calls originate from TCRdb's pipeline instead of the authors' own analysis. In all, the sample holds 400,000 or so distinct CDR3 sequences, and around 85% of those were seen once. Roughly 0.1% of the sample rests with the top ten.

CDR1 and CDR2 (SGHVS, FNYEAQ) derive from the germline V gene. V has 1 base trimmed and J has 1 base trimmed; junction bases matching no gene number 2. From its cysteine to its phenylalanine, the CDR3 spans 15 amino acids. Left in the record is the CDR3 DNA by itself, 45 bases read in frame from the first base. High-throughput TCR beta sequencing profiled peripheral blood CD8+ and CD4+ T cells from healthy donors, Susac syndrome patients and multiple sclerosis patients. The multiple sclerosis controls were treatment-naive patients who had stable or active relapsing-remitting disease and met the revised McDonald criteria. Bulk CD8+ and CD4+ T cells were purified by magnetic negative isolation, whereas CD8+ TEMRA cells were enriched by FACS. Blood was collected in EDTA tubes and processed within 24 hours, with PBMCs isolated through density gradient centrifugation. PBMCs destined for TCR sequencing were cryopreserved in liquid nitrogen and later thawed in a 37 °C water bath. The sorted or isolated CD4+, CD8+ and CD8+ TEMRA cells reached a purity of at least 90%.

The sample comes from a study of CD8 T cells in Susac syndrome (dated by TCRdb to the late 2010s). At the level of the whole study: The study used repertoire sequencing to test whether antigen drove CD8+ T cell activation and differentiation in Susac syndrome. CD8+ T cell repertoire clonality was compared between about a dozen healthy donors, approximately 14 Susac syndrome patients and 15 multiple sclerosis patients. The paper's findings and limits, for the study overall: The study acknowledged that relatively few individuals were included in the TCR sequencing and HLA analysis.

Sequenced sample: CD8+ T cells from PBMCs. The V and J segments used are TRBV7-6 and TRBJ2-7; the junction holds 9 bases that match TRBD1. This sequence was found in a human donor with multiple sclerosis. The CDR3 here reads CASSLVQGASYEQYF. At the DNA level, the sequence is TGTGCCAGCAGCTTAGTACAGGGGGCTTCCTACGAGCAGTACTTC. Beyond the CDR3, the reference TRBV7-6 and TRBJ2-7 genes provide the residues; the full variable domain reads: GAGVSQSPRYKVTKRGQDVALRCDPISGHVSLYWYRQALGQGPEFLTYFNYEAQQDKSGLPNDRFSAERPEGSISTLTIQRTEQRDSAMYRCASSLVQGASYEQYFGPGTRLTVT.